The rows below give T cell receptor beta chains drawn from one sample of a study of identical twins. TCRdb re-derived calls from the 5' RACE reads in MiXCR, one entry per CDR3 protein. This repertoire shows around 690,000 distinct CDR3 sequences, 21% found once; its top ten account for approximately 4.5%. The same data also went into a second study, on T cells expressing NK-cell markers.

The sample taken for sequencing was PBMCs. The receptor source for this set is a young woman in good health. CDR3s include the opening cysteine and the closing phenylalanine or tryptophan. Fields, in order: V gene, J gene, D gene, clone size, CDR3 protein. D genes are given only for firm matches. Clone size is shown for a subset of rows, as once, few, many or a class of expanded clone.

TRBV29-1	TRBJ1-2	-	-	CSGEGPYGYTF
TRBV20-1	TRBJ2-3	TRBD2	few	CSLTSGGRTDTQYF
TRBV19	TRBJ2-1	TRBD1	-	CASKSRDSSYNEQFF
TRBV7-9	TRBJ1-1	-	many	CASSTLVEAFF
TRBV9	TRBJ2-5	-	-	CASSVATGSVEQETQYF
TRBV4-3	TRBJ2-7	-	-	CASSQVLNHEQYF
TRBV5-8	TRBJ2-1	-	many	CASSWGMYNEQFF
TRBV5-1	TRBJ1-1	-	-	CASSLARDVNTEAFF
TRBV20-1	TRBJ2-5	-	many	CSAAGNQETQYF
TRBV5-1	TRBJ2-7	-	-	CASSLASGVTYEQYF
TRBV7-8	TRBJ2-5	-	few	CASSLTPSAGHEYF
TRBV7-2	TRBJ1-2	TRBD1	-	CASSLTGQGGGGYTF
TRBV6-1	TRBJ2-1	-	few	CASSERGVNEQFF
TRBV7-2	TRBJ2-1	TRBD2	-	CASSGGTSIYNEQFF
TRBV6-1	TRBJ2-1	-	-	CASRQEGATNEQFF
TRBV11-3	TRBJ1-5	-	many	CASSYGRGANQPQHF
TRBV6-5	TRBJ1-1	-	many	CASSEQGTEAFF
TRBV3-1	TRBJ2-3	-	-	CASSQALGPATDTQYF
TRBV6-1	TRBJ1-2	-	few	CASSTTRDRRLGYTF
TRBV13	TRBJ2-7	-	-	CASSLDRGSAYEQYF
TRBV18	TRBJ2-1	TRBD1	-	CASSDRDRGGNEQFF
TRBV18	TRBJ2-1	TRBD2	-	CASSPSAGELNEQFF
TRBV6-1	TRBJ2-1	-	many	CASSPRGSYNEQFF
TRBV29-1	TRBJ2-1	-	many	CSVSSGLSSYNEQFF
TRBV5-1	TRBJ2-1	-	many	CASSEPIAYNEQFF
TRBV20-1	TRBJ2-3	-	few	CSAGDSRRIGDTQYF
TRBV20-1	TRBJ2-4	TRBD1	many	CSAPHTGTGEKNIQYF
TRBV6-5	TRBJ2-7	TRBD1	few	CASSYPRPGQGSYEQYF
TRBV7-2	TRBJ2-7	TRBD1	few	CASSRERDRYEQYF
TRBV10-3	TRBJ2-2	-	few	CAISEKAPGELFF
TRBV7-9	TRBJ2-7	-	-	CASTPFIRSEQYF
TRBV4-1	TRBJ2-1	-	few	CASSQDPRGPLAQFF
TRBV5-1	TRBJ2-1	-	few	CASSYGPSYNEQFF